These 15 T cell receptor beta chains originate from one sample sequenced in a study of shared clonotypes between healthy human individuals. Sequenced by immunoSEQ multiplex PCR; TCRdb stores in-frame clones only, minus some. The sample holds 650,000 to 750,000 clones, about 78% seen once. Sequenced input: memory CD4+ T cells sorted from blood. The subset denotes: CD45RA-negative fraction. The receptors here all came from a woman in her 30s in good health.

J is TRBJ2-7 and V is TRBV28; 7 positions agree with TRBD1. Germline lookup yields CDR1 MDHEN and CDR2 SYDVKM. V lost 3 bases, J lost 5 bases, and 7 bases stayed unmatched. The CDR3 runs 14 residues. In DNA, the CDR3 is TGTGCCAGCAGTTTCCCATCGACAGGGAACGAGCAGTACTTC. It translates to CASSFPSTGNEQYF.

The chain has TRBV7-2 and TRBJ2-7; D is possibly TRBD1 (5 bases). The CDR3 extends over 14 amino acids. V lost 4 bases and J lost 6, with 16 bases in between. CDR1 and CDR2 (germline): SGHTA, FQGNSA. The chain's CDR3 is CASSSIRRVGEQYF. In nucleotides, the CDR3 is TGTGCCAGCAGCTCTATTCGCAGGGTCGGCGAGCAGTACTTC. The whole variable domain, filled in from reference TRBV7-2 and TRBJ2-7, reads GAGVSQSPSNKVTEKGKDVELRCDPISGHTALYWYRQSLGQGLEFLIYFQGNSAPDKSGLPSDRFSAERTGGSVSTLTIQRTQQEDSAVYLCASSSIRRVGEQYFGPGTRLTVT.

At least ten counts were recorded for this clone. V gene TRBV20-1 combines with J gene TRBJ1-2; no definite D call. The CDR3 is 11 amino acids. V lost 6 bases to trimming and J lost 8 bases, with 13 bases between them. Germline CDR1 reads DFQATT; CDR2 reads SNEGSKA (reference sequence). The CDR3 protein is CSASRGVGYTF. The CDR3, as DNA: TGCAGTGCGTCACGCGGGGTGGGCTACACCTTC.

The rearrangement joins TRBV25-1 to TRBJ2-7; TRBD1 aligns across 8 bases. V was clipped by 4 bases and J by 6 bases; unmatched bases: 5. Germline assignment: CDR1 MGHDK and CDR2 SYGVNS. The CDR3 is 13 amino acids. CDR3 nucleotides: TGTGCCAGCAGTGCCAGGGGGCTACTCGAGCAGTACTTC. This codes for CASSARGLLEQYF.

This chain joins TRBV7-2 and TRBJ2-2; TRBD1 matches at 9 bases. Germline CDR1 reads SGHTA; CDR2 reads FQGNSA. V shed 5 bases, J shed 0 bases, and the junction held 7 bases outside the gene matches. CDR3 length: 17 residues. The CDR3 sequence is CASSNRGPGTNTGELFF. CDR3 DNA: TGTGCCAGCAGCAACAGGGGGCCCGGAACGAACACCGGGGAGCTGTTTTTT.

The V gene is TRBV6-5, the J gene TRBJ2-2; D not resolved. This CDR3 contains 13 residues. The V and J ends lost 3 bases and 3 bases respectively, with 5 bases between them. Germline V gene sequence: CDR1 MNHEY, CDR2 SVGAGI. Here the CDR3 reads CASSYQDTGELFF. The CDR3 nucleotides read TGTGCCAGCAGTTATCAAGACACCGGGGAGCTGTTTTTT.

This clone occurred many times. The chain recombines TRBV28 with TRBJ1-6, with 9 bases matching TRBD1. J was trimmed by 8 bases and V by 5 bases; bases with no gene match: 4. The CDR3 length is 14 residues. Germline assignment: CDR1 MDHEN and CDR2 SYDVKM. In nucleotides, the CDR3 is TGTGCCAGCAGTAAATGGACAGGGGATTCACCCCTCCACTTT. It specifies CASSKWTGDSPLHF.

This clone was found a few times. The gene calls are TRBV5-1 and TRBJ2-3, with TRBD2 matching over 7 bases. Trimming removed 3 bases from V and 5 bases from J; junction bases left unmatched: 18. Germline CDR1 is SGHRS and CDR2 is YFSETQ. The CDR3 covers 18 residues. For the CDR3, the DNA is TGCGCCAGCAGCTGGACCCCCCCGGGCGGGAGTGGAGTAGATACGCAGTATTTT. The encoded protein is CASSWTPPGGSGVDTQYF.

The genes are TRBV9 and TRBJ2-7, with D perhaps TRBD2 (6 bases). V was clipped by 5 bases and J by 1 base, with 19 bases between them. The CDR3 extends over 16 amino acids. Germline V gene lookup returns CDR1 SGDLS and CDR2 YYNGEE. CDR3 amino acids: CASSLAAGSPSYEQYF. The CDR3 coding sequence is TGTGCCAGCAGTCTCGCGGCGGGGTCCCCGTCCTACGAGCAGTACTTC. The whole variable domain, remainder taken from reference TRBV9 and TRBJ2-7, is DSGVTQTPKHLITATGQRVTLRCSPRSGDLSVYWYQQSLDQGLQFLIQYYNGEERAKGNILERFSAQQFPDLHSELNLSSLELGDSALYFCASSLAAGSPSYEQYFGPGTRLTVT.

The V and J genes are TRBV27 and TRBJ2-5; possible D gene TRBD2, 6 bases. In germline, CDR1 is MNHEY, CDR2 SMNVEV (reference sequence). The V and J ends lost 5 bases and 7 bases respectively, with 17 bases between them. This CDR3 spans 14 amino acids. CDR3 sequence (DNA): TGTGCCAGCAGTCAAGGGACTGGAGCAGCGACCCAGTACTTC. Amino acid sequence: CASSQGTGAATQYF.

CDR3 DNA: TGTGCCAGCCGAGTCCGGATTCGGGACACTGAAGCTTTCTTT. Protein sequence: CASRVRIRDTEAFF. V and J are TRBV28 and TRBJ1-1; no definite D call. Germline V gene data show CDR1 as MDHEN and CDR2 as SYDVKM. The CDR3 is 14 amino acids. The V end lost 8 bases, the J end lost 3 bases, and 16 bases lay between the germline ends.

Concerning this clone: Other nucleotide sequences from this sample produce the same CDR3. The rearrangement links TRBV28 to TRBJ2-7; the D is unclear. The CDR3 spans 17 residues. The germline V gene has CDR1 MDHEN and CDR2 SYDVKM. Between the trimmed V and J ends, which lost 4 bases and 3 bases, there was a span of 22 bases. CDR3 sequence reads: CASSSWLDPDRSYEQYF. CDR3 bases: TGTGCCAGCAGTTCCTGGTTAGACCCGGACCGTAGCTACGAGCAGTACTTC.

CDR3 coding DNA: TGTGCCAGCAGCTCCGAGGGTCCCTCCCGCGAGCAGTACTTC. Encoded protein: CASSSEGPSREQYF. V is TRBV7-9 and J is TRBJ2-7; D is perhaps TRBD2 (5 bases). Deletions cut 4 bases from V and 6 bases from J, with 16 bases between. CDR1 SEHNR and CDR2 FQNEAQ come from the germline V gene (reference sequence). The CDR3 loop spans 14 amino acids.

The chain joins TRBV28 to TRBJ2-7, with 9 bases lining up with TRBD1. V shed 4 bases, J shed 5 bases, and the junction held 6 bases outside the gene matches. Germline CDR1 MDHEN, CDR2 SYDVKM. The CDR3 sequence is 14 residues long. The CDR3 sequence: CASSSGQGLDEQYF. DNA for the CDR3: TGTGCCAGCAGTTCCGGACAGGGGTTAGACGAGCAGTACTTC.

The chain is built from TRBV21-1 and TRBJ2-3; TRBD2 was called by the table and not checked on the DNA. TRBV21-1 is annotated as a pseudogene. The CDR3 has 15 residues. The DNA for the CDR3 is TGTGCCAGCAGCCCGCGACTAGCCCTAGGAGATACGCAGTATTTT. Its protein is CASSPRLALGDTQYF.